This T cell receptor beta chain was captured by sequencing in a study of technical replicates of blood from a few donors. Data came from immunoSEQ multiplex PCR; TCRdb stores just in-frame clones and leaves some out. There are some 78,000 clones in the sample; about 92% occur only once, and over 0.4% lies in the top ten. V was pared by 4 bases and J by 3 bases, with 6 bases of the junction left unmatched. The length of the CDR3 is 15 residues. The germline gives CDR1 LNHDA, CDR2 SQIVND (reference sequence). Sequencing was done on a sample of T cells isolated from PBMCs. V and J are TRBV19 and TRBJ1-5; 7 nucleotides agree with TRBD1. The receptor's source is a human donor in good health. CDR3 amino acids: CASSNRQGSNQPQHF. CDR3 sequence (DNA): TGTGCCAGTAGTAACCGACAGGGTTCCAATCAGCCCCAGCATTTT.